These 18 T cell receptor beta chains share one sample of origin, sequenced in a study of OX40 agonist ivuxolimab in advanced cancers. TCRdb's table, derived via immunoSEQ multiplex PCR, lists solely in-frame clones and lacks some. Of 55,000 to 65,000 clones listed, more than 75% are singletons. The starting material was CD4+ or CD8+ T cells sorted from blood, obtained in a trial of the OX40 agonist ivuxolimab. The source is an adult with an advanced solid tumor such as melanoma, head and neck, liver or kidney cancer.

The chain couples TRBV19 to TRBJ2-5; D remains ambiguous. The CDR3 loop spans 13 amino acids. The V end was cut by 6 bases, the J end by 7 bases, with 15 bases between. The V gene's germline CDR1 is LNHDA and CDR2 SQIVND (reference sequence). CDR3 coding DNA: TGTGCCAGTAGCGAAAGTGAGTTTGGGACCCAGTACTTC. Translation gives CASSESEFGTQYF.

The chain uses TRBV4-1 and TRBJ1-2, with no clear D. There are 12 residues in the CDR3. Trimming took 0 bases from V and 5 from J, leaving 4 bases between them. Germline assignment: CDR1 MGHRA and CDR2 YSYEKL. CDR3 in amino acids: CASSQEGYGYTF. The CDR3 DNA reads TGCGCCAGCAGCCAAGAGGGATATGGCTACACCTTC.

The chain employs TRBV4-1 and TRBJ1-2, with 8 bases matching TRBD1. The CDR3 runs 15 residues. The trim removed 2 bases at V and 8 bases at J, leaving 10 bases unmatched. Germline CDR1 and CDR2: MGHRA and YSYEKL. CDR3 sequence reads: CASSQPGQVFLGYTF. The CDR3 bases are TGCGCCAGCAGCCAACCGGGACAGGTATTCCTGGGCTACACCTTC.

This sequence joins TRBV15 and TRBJ1-5; D gene ambiguous. This CDR3 is 14 amino acids long. Germline CDR1 LNHNV, CDR2 YYDKDF (reference sequence). Trimming took off 1 base at V and 1 base at J, with 5 bases between the two ends. The CDR3 region has the DNA TGTGCCACCAGCAGAGGGGTGAGCAATCAGCCCCAGCATTTT. This sequence encodes CATSRGVSNQPQHF.

The chain recombines TRBV6-5 with TRBJ1-1; TRBD1 matches 8 bases. V lost 4 bases and J lost 9; bases outside the gene matches: 10. The CDR3 loop spans 14 amino acids. Germline lookup yields CDR1 MNHEY and CDR2 SVGAGI. In DNA, the CDR3 is TGTGCCAGCAGTTTCCCCGGGACAGGAGGGAAAGCTTTCTTT. Protein sequence: CASSFPGTGGKAFF.

The rearrangement joins TRBV28 to TRBJ1-5; D is undetermined. This CDR3 is 14 amino acids long. Germline V lookup: CDR1 MDHEN, CDR2 SYDVKM. Trimming removed 6 bases at V and 3 bases at J, with 12 bases between. The CDR3 DNA follows: TGTGCCAGCAGCTCTCATCACTCCAATCAGCCCCAGCATTTT. Its translation: CASSSHHSNQPQHF.

This chain links TRBV2 with TRBJ2-3; no clear D. Germline V CDR1 and CDR2: SNHLY, FYNNEI. The CDR3 runs 15 residues. Trimming left V 7 bases short and J 0 bases short, with 14 bases between. CDR3 loop: CASIPGYTSTDTQYF. In DNA form, the CDR3 reads TGTGCCAGCATCCCGGGCTATACTAGCACAGATACGCAGTATTTT.

In this sample, this clone turned up a few times. The chain links TRBV11-3 to TRBJ2-3, with 8 bases that match TRBD2. The CDR3 runs 15 residues. The germline gives CDR1 SGHNT, CDR2 YENEEA. The junction had 11 bases not matched to a gene; V was cut back by 5 bases and J by 7 bases. The CDR3 is CASSPASGGGNTQYF. DNA for the CDR3: TGTGCCAGCAGCCCGGCGAGCGGCGGGGGGAATACGCAGTATTTT.

V gene TRBV7-2 combines with J gene TRBJ1-1, with D perhaps matching TRBD1 (5 bases). The germline gives CDR1 SGHTA, CDR2 FQGNSA. With 5 bases removed from V and 5 bases from J, the gap between germline ends came to 18 bases. The CDR3 sequence is 15 residues long. The chain's CDR3 is CASSRRRSRGTEAFF. The DNA of the CDR3 is TGTGCCAGCAGCCGCCGGAGGAGTAGGGGAACTGAAGCTTTCTTT.

This chain uses TRBV30 with TRBJ2-7; no clear D. The CDR3 consists of 13 residues. Trimming removed 0 bases at V and 5 bases at J, with 11 bases between. Germline loops: CDR1 GTSNPN, CDR2 SVGIG (reference sequence). The CDR3 sequence is CAWSVGWADEQYF. CDR3 DNA sequence: TGTGCCTGGAGTGTAGGGTGGGCAGACGAGCAGTACTTC.

This clone was seen a few times. The J gene is TRBJ2-7, the V gene TRBV18, with 10 bases matching TRBD1. J was trimmed by 6 bases and V by 3 bases; bases with no gene match: 2. Germline lookup yields CDR1 KGHSH and CDR2 LQKENI. The CDR3 covers 13 residues. Here the CDR3 reads CASSPGQGFEQYF. The CDR3 nucleotides are TGTGCCAGCTCACCGGGACAGGGGTTCGAGCAGTACTTC.

The chain employs TRBV10-1 and TRBJ1-1; D not certain. Trimming shortened V by 5 bases and J by 1 base, and 8 bases separated the two germline ends. The CDR3 contains 13 residues. CDR1 and CDR2 (germline): WNHNN, SYGVQD (reference sequence). CDR3 DNA: TGCGCCAGCAGTCTGTATAGGAACACTGAAGCTTTCTTT. It translates to CASSLYRNTEAFF.

The chain employs TRBV6-1 and TRBJ2-1, with D perhaps matching TRBD1 or TRBD2 (5 bases each). The CDR3 runs 15 residues. V was pared by 7 bases and J by 10 bases, with 23 bases between. CDR1 is MNHNS, CDR2 SASEGT, per germline. CDR3 nucleotide sequence: TGTGCCAGCACTCTGGGATGGGGACCACTAAACGAGCAGTTCTTC. It encodes CASTLGWGPLNEQFF.

J is TRBJ1-5 and V is TRBV23-1; D unclear. TRBV23-1 is noted as an ORF with a role that remains uncertain. V dropped 4 bases and J dropped 6 bases, with 10 bases sitting between them. The CDR3 covers 13 residues. The CDR3 DNA reads TGCGCCAGCAGTCCCTCCACGGGTCAGCCCCAGCATTTT. Protein sequence: CASSPSTGQPQHF.

The rearrangement joins TRBV15 to TRBJ2-2; D call uncertain. V was clipped by 8 bases and J by 0 bases, with 13 bases between them. Germline values: CDR1 LNHNV, CDR2 YYDKDF (reference sequence). The CDR3 consists of 15 residues. In DNA form, the CDR3 reads TGTGCCACCGGCCGAGTTGGGCCGAACACCGGGGAGCTGTTTTTT. Translated, it gives CATGRVGPNTGELFF.

The rearrangement joins TRBV30 to TRBJ1-4; D remains ambiguous. Germline CDR1 reads GTSNPN; CDR2 reads SVGIG (reference sequence). Trimming pared 3 bases from V and 8 bases from J, leaving 13 bases between. The CDR3 runs 13 residues. The CDR3 loop reads CAWRDLGREKLFF. DNA of the CDR3: TGTGCCTGGAGGGATTTAGGGAGGGAAAAACTGTTTTTT.

The chain recombines TRBV5-1 with TRBJ1-2; D is possibly TRBD1 (6 bases). V gave up 3 bases and J gave up 8 bases, with 17 bases separating them. CDR1 is SGHRS, CDR2 YFSETQ, per germline. There are 14 residues in the CDR3. The CDR3 sequence is CASSSTIDRRGYTF. The CDR3 nucleotides read TGCGCCAGCAGCTCCACCATAGACAGGAGAGGCTACACCTTC.

This clone was detected only a few times. This rearrangement joins TRBV9 to TRBJ1-1; a possible D gene is TRBD1 (5 bases). CDR3 length equals 12 residues. Trimming removed 0 bases from V and 8 bases from J, with 8 bases in between. CDR1 and CDR2 from the germline V gene are SGDLS and YYNGEE. Here the CDR3 DNA reads TGTGCCAGCAGCGTAGCAGGGTGCGAAGCTTTCTTT. Translated, it gives CASSVAGCEAFF.